One sample yielded the 8 T cell receptor beta chains listed below, sequenced in a study of cytomegalovirus exposure and HLA in healthy donors. The PCR was carried out with 60 Vbeta primers and 13 Jbeta primers. This table comes from immunoSEQ multiplex PCR, and its TCRdb copy is limited to in-frame clones, with some not included. The listing contains over 60,000 clones. Sequenced sample: PBMCs. These receptors were taken from a female donor in good health and CMV-seropositive.

The CDR3, as DNA: TGTGCCAGCAGCTACGGACAGGGGGGAACCTACGAGCAGTACTTC. It codes for CASSYGQGGTYEQYF. The chain combines TRBV5-4 with TRBJ2-7; 10 bases match TRBD1. Germline CDR1 reads SGHNT; CDR2 reads YYREEE (reference sequence). This CDR3 region has 15 residues. The junction had 5 bases not matched to a gene; V was cut back by 3 bases and J by 2 bases.

The chain uses TRBV5-1 and TRBJ2-7; 9 nucleotides line up with TRBD1. Looked up from germline, CDR1 is SGHRS and CDR2 is YFSETQ. This CDR3 has 14 amino acids. J was trimmed by 2 bases and V by 6 bases; bases with no gene match: 6. The CDR3 is CASTQTGGAYEQYF. The CDR3 nucleotides are TGCGCCAGCACCCAGACAGGGGGTGCCTACGAGCAGTACTTC. The full variable domain, in which reference TRBV5-1 and TRBJ2-7 provide the parts outside the CDR3, is KAGVTQTPRYLIKTRGQQVTLSCSPISGHRSVSWYQQTPGQGLQFLFEYFSETQRNKGNFPGRFSGRQFSNSRSEMNVSTLELGDSALYLCASTQTGGAYEQYFGPGTRLTVT.

This chain connects TRBV4-3 to TRBJ2-2, with 8 positions matching TRBD2. The CDR3 consists of 21 residues. Germline trimming cut 0 bases from V and 5 bases from J; bases unmatched to any gene: 20. CDR1 is LGHNA, CDR2 YSLEER, per germline. The CDR3 bases are TGCGCCAGCAGCCAAGAACTGTCTCCTAGGCAGGGACTAGGGAGTACCGGGGAGCTGTTTTTT. Translated, it gives CASSQELSPRQGLGSTGELFF.

The chain employs TRBV7-9 and TRBJ2-7; weak D call: TRBD2 (5 bases). The CDR3 consists of 16 residues. Germline values: CDR1 SEHNR, CDR2 FQNEAQ (reference sequence). The ends were cut back, 5 bases at V and 2 bases at J, with 19 bases in the middle. As DNA, the CDR3 is TGTGCCAGCAGCACCCGGGGAGTCGGTATCGCCTACGAGCAGTACTTC. As protein: CASSTRGVGIAYEQYF.

V is TRBV7-6 and J is TRBJ2-1, with 10 bases aligning to TRBD2. Germline V CDR1 and CDR2: SGHVS, FNYEAQ. The CDR3 contains 15 residues. V was pared by 5 bases and J by 5 bases, with 6 bases of the junction left unmatched. The chain's CDR3 is CASSPSGRTDNEQFF. Here the CDR3 DNA reads TGTGCCAGCAGCCCTAGCGGGAGAACGGACAATGAGCAGTTCTTC.

The V call is TRBV6-1, the J call TRBJ2-1; 12 nucleotides align to TRBD1. Germline CDR1 reads MNHNS; CDR2 reads SASEGT. This CDR3 contains 15 residues. The V and J ends lost 2 bases and 9 bases, in that order; junction bases with no gene match: 5. CDR3 in amino acids: CASSEWGTGGGEQFF. The CDR3 DNA sequence: TGTGCCAGCAGTGAATGGGGGACAGGGGGCGGTGAGCAGTTCTTC.

The V and J genes are TRBV4-3 and TRBJ1-4; 8 positions agree with TRBD1. CDR1 and CDR2 from the germline V gene are LGHNA and YSLEER. The CDR3 runs to 14 residues. The J segment lost 10 bases and the V segment lost 1 base, leaving 5 bases of the junction unmatched. CDR3 amino acids: CASSQGQGAGKLFF. Here the CDR3 DNA reads TGCGCCAGCAGCCAAGGGCAGGGGGCGGGAAAACTGTTTTTT.

This chain connects TRBV7-2 to TRBJ1-4; 7 nucleotides align to TRBD1. Germline V gene data show CDR1 as SGHTA and CDR2 as FQGNSA. The CDR3 is 15 residues long. With V trimmed by 4 bases and J by 0 bases, 2 bases remained unmatched. The CDR3 sequence: CASSWDSATNEKLFF. The CDR3 region has the DNA TGTGCCAGCAGCTGGGACAGTGCAACTAATGAAAAACTGTTTTTT.